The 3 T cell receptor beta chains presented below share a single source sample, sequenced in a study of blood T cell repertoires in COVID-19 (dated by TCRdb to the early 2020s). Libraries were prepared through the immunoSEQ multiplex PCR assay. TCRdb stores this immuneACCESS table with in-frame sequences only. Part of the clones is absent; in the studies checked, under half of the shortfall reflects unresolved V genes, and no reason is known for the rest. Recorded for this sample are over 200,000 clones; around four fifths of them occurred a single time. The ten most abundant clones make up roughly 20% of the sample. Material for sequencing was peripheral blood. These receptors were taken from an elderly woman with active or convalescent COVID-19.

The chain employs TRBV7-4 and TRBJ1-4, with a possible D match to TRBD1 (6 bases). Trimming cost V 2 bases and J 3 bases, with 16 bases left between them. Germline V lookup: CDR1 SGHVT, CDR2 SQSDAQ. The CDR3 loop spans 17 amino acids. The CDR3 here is CASSLQQGSAANEKLFF. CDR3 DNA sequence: TGTGCCAGCAGCTTACAGCAGGGGAGCGCGGCTAATGAAAAACTGTTTTTT.

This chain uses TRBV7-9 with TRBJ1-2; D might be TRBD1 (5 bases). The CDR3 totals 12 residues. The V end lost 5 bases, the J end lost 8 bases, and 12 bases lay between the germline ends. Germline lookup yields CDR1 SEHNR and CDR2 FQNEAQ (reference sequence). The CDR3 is CASSAGFGGYTF. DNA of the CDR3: TGTGCCAGCAGCGCAGGGTTCGGAGGCTACACCTTC.

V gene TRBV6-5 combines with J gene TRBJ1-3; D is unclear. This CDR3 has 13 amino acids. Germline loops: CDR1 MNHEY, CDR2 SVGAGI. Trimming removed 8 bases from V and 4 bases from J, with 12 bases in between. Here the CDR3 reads CASGSVFGNTIYF. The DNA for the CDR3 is TGTGCCAGCGGCAGCGTCTTCGGAAACACCATATATTTT.